Shown below are 15 T cell receptor beta chains from a single sample sequenced in a study of cytomegalovirus exposure and HLA in healthy donors. This PCR relied on a set of 60 Vbeta primers and 13 Jbeta primers. TCRdb's copy holds only in-frame clones and misses some; the assay was immunoSEQ multiplex PCR. The repertoire holds about 160,000 clones, with approximately 80% as singletons. Sequenced material: PBMCs. All receptors come from a woman between 18 and 29 years old in good health and CMV-seronegative.

The chain uses TRBV25-1 and TRBJ2-4; D perhaps matches TRBD1 (6 bases). There are 17 residues in the CDR3. V was trimmed by 3 bases and J by 0 bases, leaving 15 bases between them. The V gene's germline CDR1 is MGHDK and CDR2 SYGVNS. Written as DNA, the CDR3 is TGTGCCAGCAGTGACCCAGACAGGTCCCTAGCCAAAAACATTCAGTACTTC. As protein: CASSDPDRSLAKNIQYF.

This clone turned up a few times. This rearrangement joins TRBV18 to TRBJ1-1, with 9 bases lining up with TRBD1. CDR1 is KGHSH, CDR2 LQKENI, per germline. The J segment lost 2 bases and the V segment lost 3 bases, leaving 4 bases of the junction unmatched. The CDR3 loop spans 15 amino acids. As DNA, the CDR3 is TGTGCCAGCTCACCGGGGACAGGGCAAAACACTGAAGCTTTCTTT. Translated: CASSPGTGQNTEAFF. The full variable domain, with the rest looked up from reference TRBV18 and TRBJ1-1, is NAGVMQNPRHLVRRRGQEARLRCSPMKGHSHVYWYRQLPEEGLKFMVYLQKENIIDESGMPKERFSAEFPKEGPSILRIQQVVRGDSAAYFCASSPGTGQNTEAFFGQGTRLTVV.

The chain links TRBV19 to TRBJ2-1; 9 bases map to TRBD1. J lost 8 bases, V lost 4 bases, and 9 bases had no gene match. Germline CDR1 is LNHDA and CDR2 is SQIVND (reference sequence). CDR3 length: 15 residues. The DNA for the CDR3 is TGTGCCAGTAGTAGGGATGGACAGGGGCGAGATGAGCAGTTCTTC. Translating it yields CASSRDGQGRDEQFF. Complete variable domain (other parts from reference TRBV19 and TRBJ2-1): DGGITQSPKYLFRKEGQNVTLSCEQNLNHDAMYWYRQDPGQGLRLIYYSQIVNDFQKGDIAEGYSVSREKKESFPLTVTSAQKNPTAFYLCASSRDGQGRDEQFFGPGTRLTVL.

V usage is TRBV30 and J usage is TRBJ1-2; maybe TRBD1 (5 bases). CDR3 length: 14 residues. Trimming took off 1 base at V and 4 bases at J, with 13 bases between the two ends. The V gene's germline CDR1 is GTSNPN and CDR2 SVGIG (reference sequence). The CDR3 nucleotides read TGTGCCTGGAGTGGACAGTATCGACCCTATGGCTACACCTTC. Residues: CAWSGQYRPYGYTF.

This sequence joins TRBV19 and TRBJ1-5; no clear D gene. The CDR3 covers 15 residues. V dropped 9 bases and J dropped 1 base, with 16 bases sitting between them. Germline lookup yields CDR1 LNHDA and CDR2 SQIVND (reference sequence). Here the CDR3 DNA reads TGTGCCAGCAACTTGAATGTGTGGAGCAATCAGCCCCAGCATTTT. This sequence encodes CASNLNVWSNQPQHF.

The chain has TRBV2 and TRBJ1-1; TRBD1 matches 7 bases. Germline loops: CDR1 SNHLY, CDR2 FYNNEI. V lost 7 bases, J lost 1 base, and 3 bases stayed unmatched. This CDR3 is built from 13 residues. CDR3 sequence (DNA): TGTGCCAGCATGCGGACAGGGAACACTGAAGCTTTCTTT. It is translated as CASMRTGNTEAFF. Combining the CDR3 with reference TRBV2 and TRBJ1-1 gives the whole variable domain EPEVTQTPSHQVTQMGQEVILRCVPISNHLYFYWYRQILGQKVEFLVSFYNNEISEKSEIFDDQFSVERPDGSNFTLKIRSTKLEDSAMYFCASMRTGNTEAFFGQGTRLTVV.

V usage is TRBV5-1 and J usage is TRBJ1-3; D possibly corresponds to TRBD1 (6 bases). V shed 4 bases and J shed 3 bases, with 17 bases lying between them. The germline CDR1 and CDR2 sequences are SGHRS and YFSETQ. This CDR3 region has 16 residues. The CDR3 is CASSPTTGIYGNTIYF. The CDR3 DNA reads TGCGCCAGCAGCCCTACAACAGGGATTTATGGAAACACCATATATTTT.

This chain uses TRBV21-1 with TRBJ1-5; the table's D gene call, TRBD1, was not cross checked with the DNA. TRBV21-1 is assigned pseudogene status. The CDR3 is made up of 17 amino acids. The CDR3 spells CASSVHTQGPSNQPQHF. The CDR3 coding sequence is TGTGCCAGCAGCGTCCACACCCAGGGTCCCAGCAATCAGCCCCAGCATTTT.

This rearrangement joins TRBV15 to TRBJ1-2, with D maybe TRBD1 (6 bases). CDR1 is LNHNV and CDR2 is YYDKDF in the germline V gene (reference sequence). Trimming pared 0 bases from V and 4 bases from J, leaving 27 bases between. The CDR3 has 20 amino acids. CDR3 region: CATSRELGSTGQPSFYGYTF. The DNA for the CDR3 is TGTGCCACCAGCAGAGAATTGGGATCTACAGGACAGCCTTCCTTCTATGGCTACACCTTC.

Concerning this clone itself: This CDR3 is missing its conserved last phenylalanine or tryptophan, likely due to a read error. The rearrangement joins TRBV29-1 to TRBJ1-1, with D possibly being TRBD1 (5 bases). Germline CDR1 SQVTM, CDR2 ANQGSEA. The V end lost 3 bases, the J end lost 2 bases, and 22 bases lay between the germline ends. CDR3 length: 17 amino acids. Here the CDR3 DNA reads TGCAGCGTTGACCCCACGACAGCCGGCCTTCGTAACACTGAAGCTTTCCTT. Translation gives CSVDPTTAGLRNTEAFL.

The chain recombines TRBV30 with TRBJ2-1; no clear D gene. Germline CDR1 reads GTSNPN; CDR2 reads SVGIG (reference sequence). The CDR3 contains 13 residues. The V and J ends lost 1 base and 4 bases respectively, with 8 bases between them. CDR3 in amino acids: CAWSEDLYNEQFF. CDR3 bases: TGTGCCTGGAGTGAAGACTTATACAATGAGCAGTTCTTC. Using reference TRBV30 and TRBJ2-1 for the parts outside the CDR3, the full variable domain is SQTIHQWPATLVQPVGSPLSLECTVEGTSNPNLYWYRQAAGRGLQLLFYSVGIGQISSEVPQNLSASRPQDRQFILSSKKLLLSDSGFYLCAWSEDLYNEQFFGPGTRLTVL.

V is TRBV18 and J is TRBJ2-7; 11 bases are shared with TRBD1. Trimming cost V 1 base and J 4 bases; bases outside gene matches: 6. This CDR3 has 16 residues. Looked up from germline, CDR1 is KGHSH and CDR2 is LQKENI. The CDR3 loop reads CASSPLVGTGGYEQYF. As DNA, the CDR3 is TGTGCCAGCTCACCACTGGTTGGGACAGGGGGTTACGAGCAGTACTTC.

Concerning this clone itself: The junction shows a germline mismatch at one end, possibly a read error. J is TRBJ2-5 and V is TRBV7-7; D is ambiguous. The germline CDR1 and CDR2 sequences are SSHAT and FNYEAQ (reference sequence). This CDR3 is 13 amino acids long. DNA for the CDR3: TGTGCTAGCAGCTTAATGCTAGTAGAGACCCAGTACTTC. It specifies CASSLMLVETQYF. Based on the CDR3 plus reference TRBV7-7 and TRBJ2-5, the full variable domain is GAGVSQSPRYKVTKRGQDVTLRCDPISSHATLYWYQQALGQGPEFLTYFNYEAQPDKSGLPSDRFSAERPEGSISTLTIQRTEQRDSAMYRCASSLMLVETQYFGPGTRLLVL.

This clone has just one count. The rearrangement uses TRBV19 and TRBJ2-7, with 11 bases lining up with TRBD1. Germline CDR1 LNHDA, CDR2 SQIVND (reference sequence). CDR3 size: 13 residues. J lost 5 bases, V lost 8 bases, and 5 bases had no gene match. CDR3 region: CASQGQGVHEQYF. The CDR3, as DNA: TGTGCCAGTCAGGGACAGGGGGTCCACGAGCAGTACTTC.

V and J are TRBV6-1 and TRBJ2-7; 7 bases map to TRBD1. Trimming cost V 3 bases and J 5 bases; bases outside gene matches: 13. Germline lookup yields CDR1 MNHNS and CDR2 SASEGT. CDR3 length equals 16 residues. The CDR3: CASSDRRDRDYDEQYF. The CDR3 DNA follows: TGTGCCAGCAGTGACCGTCGAGACAGGGATTACGACGAGCAGTACTTC.